This entry lists 31 T cell receptor beta chains sequenced from one sample in a study of cytomegalovirus exposure and HLA in healthy donors. The PCR had 60 Vbeta and 13 Jbeta primers. Assay: immunoSEQ multiplex PCR; the TCRdb copy retains only in-frame clones and omits some. The sample has under 200,000 clones, approximately 12% seen once. The sample comprised PBMCs. Receptors were obtained from a man between 45 and 60 years old in good health and CMV-seropositive.

This clone occurred a few times. This probably arose from a read error, given a far larger clone one base away. V is TRBV6-5 and J is TRBJ1-4; no firm D call. V was clipped by 4 bases and J by 7 bases, with 13 bases between them. Germline V gives CDR1 MNHEY, CDR2 SVGAGI. This CDR3 is 14 amino acids long. The CDR3 protein is CASSSGWAGEKLFF. In DNA form, the CDR3 reads TGTGCCAGCAGTTCCGGTTGGGCGGGTGAAAAACTGTTTTTT.

The chain combines TRBV19 with TRBJ2-7; tentatively, D is TRBD1 (5 bases). The CDR3 sequence is 12 residues long. Germline V lookup: CDR1 LNHDA, CDR2 SQIVND (reference sequence). With 8 bases removed from V and 1 base from J, the gap between germline ends came to 9 bases. CDR3 coding DNA: TGTGCCAGTTCCCCAGGGTCCTACGAGCAGTACTTC. It codes for CASSPGSYEQYF.

There are a few counts of this clone. The chain links TRBV18 to TRBJ1-2; the match to TRBD1 covers 8 bases. Germline values: CDR1 KGHSH, CDR2 LQKENI. J was trimmed by 4 bases and V by 0 bases; bases with no gene match: 4. CDR3 length: 15 amino acids. DNA for the CDR3: TGTGCCAGCTCACCACCGACAGGGGCTGGCTATGGCTACACCTTC. Its protein is CASSPPTGAGYGYTF.

This clone was detected only once. V gene TRBV7-9 combines with J gene TRBJ2-7, with TRBD2 matching 9 bases. The CDR3 length is 16 residues. V lost 5 bases and J lost 12; bases outside the gene matches: 20. CDR1 is SEHNR and CDR2 is FQNEAQ in the germline V gene (reference sequence). The CDR3 spells CASSLLLGASGADLYF. The CDR3, as DNA: TGTGCCAGCAGCCTTCTCCTCGGGGCTAGCGGGGCGGATCTGTACTTC.

This clone was picked up a small number of times. The rearrangement joins TRBV5-6 to TRBJ1-2, with 7 bases that match TRBD1. Germline V CDR1 and CDR2: SGHDT, YYEEEE. J gave up 9 bases and V 0 bases, and 5 bases lay outside the gene matches. The CDR3 runs to 13 residues. CDR3 region: CASSLGRGHSYTF. The CDR3 coding sequence is TGTGCCAGCAGCTTGGGAAGGGGGCATAGCTACACCTTC.

This chain uses TRBV27 with TRBJ1-1; D might be TRBD1 (6 bases). CDR1 and CDR2 from the germline V gene are MNHEY and SMNVEV (reference sequence). V was pared by 3 bases and J by 5 bases, with 13 bases between. This CDR3 has 14 amino acids. The CDR3 is CASSFRGAQTEAFF. The CDR3 coding sequence is TGTGCCAGCAGTTTTCGGGGGGCGCAGACTGAAGCTTTCTTT.

This clone has a handful of counts. The chain carries TRBV11-2 and TRBJ2-5; TRBD2 matches 11 bases. Per germline, CDR1 SGHAT and CDR2 FQNNGV. The CDR3 extends over 17 amino acids. The junction had 13 bases not matched to a gene; V was cut back by 5 bases and J by 5 bases. The CDR3 DNA reads TGTGCCAGCAGCCGCAGACTAGCGGGGTTCGTGTTGGAGACCCAGTACTTC. Protein: CASSRRLAGFVLETQYF. Together with reference TRBV11-2 and TRBJ2-5, the CDR3 gives the full variable domain: EAGVAQSPRYKIIEKRQSVAFWCNPISGHATLYWYQQILGQGPKLLIQFQNNGVVDDSQLPKDRFSAERLKGVDSTLKIQPAKLEDSAVYLCASSRRLAGFVLETQYFGPGTRLLVL.

This clone has just a few counts. The chain uses TRBV6-5 and TRBJ2-3, with 9 bases that match TRBD2. The CDR3 contains 14 residues. CDR1 is MNHEY and CDR2 is SVGAGI in the germline V gene. Unmatched junction bases numbered 2, after V lost 5 bases and J lost 2 bases. CDR3 nucleotides: TGTGCCAGCAGTCCTAGCGGGGTCACAGATACGCAGTATTTT. It translates to CASSPSGVTDTQYF.

This clone has a handful of counts. This chain joins TRBV5-1 and TRBJ2-3; a weak D match, TRBD1 (7 bases). The germline gives CDR1 SGHRS, CDR2 YFSETQ. Deletions cut 4 bases from V and 2 bases from J, with 17 bases between. CDR3 length equals 16 residues. CDR3 nucleotide sequence: TGCGCCAGCAGCCCGGAGGGGGCGGCGATCACAGATACGCAGTATTTT. Its protein is CASSPEGAAITDTQYF.

The chain carries TRBV7-2 and TRBJ1-3, with a tentative D call TRBD1 (6 bases). The CDR3 length is 14 residues. The ends were cut back, 4 bases at V and 4 bases at J, with 11 bases in the middle. Germline V gene sequence: CDR1 SGHTA, CDR2 FQGNSA. CDR3 DNA: TGTGCCAGCAGCTCAGGGGTGGGGGGAAACACCATATATTTT. It encodes CASSSGVGGNTIYF.

This chain uses TRBV30 with TRBJ1-2; tentative D call: TRBD1 (6 bases). The CDR3 contains 14 residues. Germline V gene sequence: CDR1 GTSNPN, CDR2 SVGIG (reference sequence). V was cut by 7 bases and J by 1 base, with 16 bases left in between. CDR3 sequence (DNA): TGTGCCTCGAAGCCCACAGGGTTTAACTATGGCTACACCTTC. Its protein is CASKPTGFNYGYTF.

The V and J genes are TRBV14 and TRBJ2-5, with 9 nucleotides matching TRBD2. Trimming cost V 3 bases and J 2 bases; bases outside gene matches: 13. The CDR3 covers 18 residues. Looked up from germline, CDR1 is SGHDN and CDR2 is FVKESK. DNA of the CDR3: TGTGCCAGCAGCCACAAGATTTCTCTAGCGGGGCTACAAGAGACCCAGTACTTC. Amino acid sequence: CASSHKISLAGLQETQYF.

V and J are TRBV6-6 and TRBJ1-1, with 9 positions matching TRBD1. This CDR3 is 15 amino acids long. Germline V gives CDR1 MNHNY, CDR2 SVGAGI (reference sequence). V shed 7 bases, J shed 5 bases, and the junction held 11 bases outside the gene matches. CDR3 sequence: CASNPPTGGLTEAFF. The CDR3 DNA reads TGTGCCAGCAACCCCCCGACAGGGGGTCTGACTGAAGCTTTCTTT.

This clone was counted a few times. This chain connects TRBV18 to TRBJ1-2; D possibly corresponds to TRBD1 (6 bases). The CDR3 sequence is 17 residues long. The V gene's germline CDR1 is KGHSH and CDR2 LQKENI. V was cut by 3 bases and J by 3 bases, with 20 bases left in between. The CDR3 is CASSPRDGKAGDYGYTF. The CDR3 DNA is TGTGCCAGCTCACCTCGCGACGGAAAGGCAGGGGACTATGGCTACACCTTC. The entire variable domain, with the rest obtained from reference TRBV18 and TRBJ1-2, is as follows: NAGVMQNPRHLVRRRGQEARLRCSPMKGHSHVYWYRQLPEEGLKFMVYLQKENIIDESGMPKERFSAEFPKEGPSILRIQQVVRGDSAAYFCASSPRDGKAGDYGYTFGSGTRLTVV.

This clone has only a few counts. The chain couples TRBV11-3 to TRBJ2-2, with TRBD1 identical over 9 bases. The J segment lost 5 bases and the V segment lost 5 bases, leaving 6 bases of the junction unmatched. CDR3 length equals 15 residues. Germline values: CDR1 SGHNT, CDR2 YENEEA. Here the CDR3 reads CASSPGTGLTGELFF. CDR3 sequence (DNA): TGTGCCAGCAGCCCCGGGACAGGGCTAACCGGGGAGCTGTTTTTT.

This clone was observed a handful of times. This chain uses TRBV2 with TRBJ1-1; D unresolved. Trimming removed 0 bases from V and 1 base from J, with 6 bases in between. CDR3 size: 14 residues. Germline loops: CDR1 SNHLY, CDR2 FYNNEI. The CDR3 loop reads CASSEARGNTEAFF. The CDR3 DNA reads as TGTGCCAGCAGTGAAGCGCGTGGGAACACTGAAGCTTTCTTT.

The chain has TRBV11-2 and TRBJ2-3, with 12 positions matching TRBD2. Germline assignment: CDR1 SGHAT and CDR2 FQNNGV. This CDR3 is 16 amino acids long. The trim removed 3 bases at V and 8 bases at J, leaving 9 bases unmatched. CDR3 sequence reads: CASSLQGRLAGVTQYF. The DNA for the CDR3 is TGTGCCAGCAGCTTGCAGGGGAGACTAGCGGGGGTTACGCAGTATTTT.

This clone was detected only a few times. This sequence joins TRBV11-3 and TRBJ2-7; TRBD1 matches at 8 bases. Germline values: CDR1 SGHNT, CDR2 YENEEA. The CDR3 loop spans 14 amino acids. V dropped 2 bases and J dropped 4; count of bases not matched to a gene: 4. CDR3: CASSLPGTGYEQYF. The CDR3 DNA follows: TGTGCCAGCAGCTTACCCGGGACAGGATACGAGCAGTACTTC.

This clone occurred a few times. This chain uses TRBV28 with TRBJ1-2; 10 nucleotides agree with TRBD1. The CDR3 loop spans 14 amino acids. CDR1 MDHEN and CDR2 SYDVKM come from the germline V gene. With V trimmed by 5 bases and J by 4 bases, 4 bases remained unmatched. The CDR3 spells CASSRDRGTYGYTF. DNA for the CDR3: TGTGCCAGCAGTCGGGACAGGGGTACCTATGGCTACACCTTC.

This clone has more than one count but fewer than ten. J is TRBJ2-5 and V is TRBV7-9; D ambiguous. Germline V lookup: CDR1 SEHNR, CDR2 FQNEAQ (reference sequence). Trimming pared 3 bases from V and 1 base from J, leaving 6 bases between. There are 13 residues in the CDR3. Here the CDR3 reads CASSFGIQETQYF. As DNA, the CDR3 is TGTGCCAGCAGCTTTGGCATCCAAGAGACCCAGTACTTC.

This clone was observed a few times. V gene TRBV5-4 combines with J gene TRBJ2-7, with D maybe TRBD1 (5 bases). The germline gives CDR1 SGHNT, CDR2 YYREEE (reference sequence). The germline V and J ends were trimmed by 2 bases and 0 bases, with 6 bases remaining between them. The CDR3 runs to 13 residues. CDR3 in amino acids: CASSLGVSYEQYF. CDR3 in DNA: TGTGCCAGCAGCTTAGGGGTCTCCTACGAGCAGTACTTC.

The chain links TRBV28 to TRBJ2-2; D is perhaps TRBD2 (6 bases). Germline V lookup: CDR1 MDHEN, CDR2 SYDVKM. The CDR3 length is 15 residues. The V end lost 3 bases, the J end lost 0 bases, and 8 bases lay between the germline ends. In DNA, the CDR3 is TGTGCCAGCAGTTTTAGCGGTCCGAACACCGGGGAGCTGTTTTTT. Translating it yields CASSFSGPNTGELFF. Full variable domain (missing parts from reference TRBV28 and TRBJ2-2): DVKVTQSSRYLVKRTGEKVFLECVQDMDHENMFWYRQDPGLGLRLIYFSYDVKMKEKGDIPEGYSVSREKKERFSLILESASTNQTSMYLCASSFSGPNTGELFFGEGSRLTVL.

The genes are TRBV11-3 and TRBJ2-3; TRBD2 matches at 8 bases. CDR1 SGHNT and CDR2 YENEEA come from the germline V gene. V lost 5 bases to trimming and J lost 2 bases; unmatched junction nucleotides: 3. The CDR3 is 14 residues long. The chain's CDR3 is CASSKTSDTDTQYF. In DNA form, the CDR3 reads TGTGCCAGCAGCAAGACTAGCGACACAGATACGCAGTATTTT.

This clone was found a few times. This chain links TRBV5-1 with TRBJ1-3, with 7 bases matching TRBD1. Germline V gene sequence: CDR1 SGHRS, CDR2 YFSETQ. The length of the CDR3 is 14 residues. The V segment lost 4 bases and the J segment 1 base; nucleotides outside the gene matches: 2. The DNA for the CDR3 is TGCGCCAGCAGCATGGGACAGTCTGGAAACACCATATATTTT. Protein: CASSMGQSGNTIYF.

The chain has TRBV7-6 and TRBJ1-2; 8 nucleotides match TRBD1. CDR1 and CDR2 (germline): SGHVS, FNYEAQ. The CDR3 spans 14 residues. Losses at the gene ends were 5 bases for V and 1 base for J; bases not matched to a gene: 3. CDR3 protein: CASSPGQGNYGYTF. The CDR3, as DNA: TGTGCCAGCAGCCCTGGACAGGGTAACTATGGCTACACCTTC.

The chain employs TRBV28 and TRBJ2-3, with 10 bases identical to TRBD1. CDR1 is MDHEN, CDR2 SYDVKM, per germline. Losses at the gene ends were 5 bases for V and 4 bases for J; bases not matched to a gene: 6. This CDR3 is built from 15 residues. CDR3 protein: CASSLPGTGADTQYF. The CDR3 coding sequence is TGTGCCAGCAGTCTCCCCGGGACAGGGGCAGATACGCAGTATTTT. Using reference TRBV28 and TRBJ2-3 for the parts outside the CDR3, the full variable domain is DVKVTQSSRYLVKRTGEKVFLECVQDMDHENMFWYRQDPGLGLRLIYFSYDVKMKEKGDIPEGYSVSREKKERFSLILESASTNQTSMYLCASSLPGTGADTQYFGPGTRLTVL.

This clone was seen only a few times. This chain joins TRBV6-1 and TRBJ1-6; D uncertain. This CDR3 has 15 amino acids. V lost 1 base, J lost 4 bases, and 8 bases lay in between. CDR1 is MNHNS and CDR2 is SASEGT in the germline V gene. The CDR3 protein is CASSEVSGYNSPLHF. CDR3 DNA: TGTGCCAGCAGTGAAGTAAGCGGTTATAATTCACCCCTCCACTTT.

DNA of the CDR3: TGTGGGACAGCGAAGACTAGCACAGATACGCAGTATTTT. It codes for CGTAKTSTDTQYF. V is TRBV19 and J is TRBJ2-3; D perhaps matches TRBD1 (6 bases). The CDR3 consists of 13 residues. Germline V gene data show CDR1 as LNHDA and CDR2 as SQIVND (reference sequence).

This sequence joins TRBV25-1 and TRBJ2-2, with 9 bases matching TRBD1. CDR3 length: 15 amino acids. V trimming: 6 bases; J trimming: 3 bases; junction bases outside the gene matches: 5. CDR1 MGHDK and CDR2 SYGVNS come from the germline V gene. This CDR3 is CASSFRTGDTGELFF. The CDR3 bases are TGTGCCAGCAGCTTCCGGACAGGGGACACCGGGGAGCTGTTTTTT. The whole variable domain, remainder taken from reference TRBV25-1 and TRBJ2-2, is EADIYQTPRYLVIGTGKKITLECSQTMGHDKMYWYQQDPGMELHLIHYSYGVNSTEKGDLSSESTVSRIRTEHFPLTLESARPSHTSQYLCASSFRTGDTGELFFGEGSRLTVL.

The chain uses TRBV9 and TRBJ2-4; 7 positions match TRBD1. Germline CDR1 and CDR2: SGDLS and YYNGEE. The ends lost 4 bases at V and 2 bases at J; junction bases unmatched: 9. This CDR3 comprises 16 residues. For the CDR3, the DNA is TGTGCCAGCAGCCCCAGGACAGGTGCGTCCAAAAACATTCAGTACTTC. Protein sequence: CASSPRTGASKNIQYF. The full variable domain, rest sourced from reference TRBV9 and TRBJ2-4, is DSGVTQTPKHLITATGQRVTLRCSPRSGDLSVYWYQQSLDQGLQFLIQYYNGEERAKGNILERFSAQQFPDLHSELNLSSLELGDSALYFCASSPRTGASKNIQYFGAGTRLSVL.

This clone was seen a few times. CDR3 protein: CASSPPAKNPKQGGAYTF. CDR3 coding DNA: TGTGCCAGCAGCCCCCCGGCCAAAAATCCTAAACAGGGGGGAGCCTACACCTTC. This sequence joins TRBV11-3 and TRBJ1-2; 8 nucleotides agree with TRBD1. The CDR3 is made up of 18 amino acids. Germline V gene data show CDR1 as SGHNT and CDR2 as YENEEA. V gave up 5 bases and J gave up 10 bases; unmatched junction bases: 24.